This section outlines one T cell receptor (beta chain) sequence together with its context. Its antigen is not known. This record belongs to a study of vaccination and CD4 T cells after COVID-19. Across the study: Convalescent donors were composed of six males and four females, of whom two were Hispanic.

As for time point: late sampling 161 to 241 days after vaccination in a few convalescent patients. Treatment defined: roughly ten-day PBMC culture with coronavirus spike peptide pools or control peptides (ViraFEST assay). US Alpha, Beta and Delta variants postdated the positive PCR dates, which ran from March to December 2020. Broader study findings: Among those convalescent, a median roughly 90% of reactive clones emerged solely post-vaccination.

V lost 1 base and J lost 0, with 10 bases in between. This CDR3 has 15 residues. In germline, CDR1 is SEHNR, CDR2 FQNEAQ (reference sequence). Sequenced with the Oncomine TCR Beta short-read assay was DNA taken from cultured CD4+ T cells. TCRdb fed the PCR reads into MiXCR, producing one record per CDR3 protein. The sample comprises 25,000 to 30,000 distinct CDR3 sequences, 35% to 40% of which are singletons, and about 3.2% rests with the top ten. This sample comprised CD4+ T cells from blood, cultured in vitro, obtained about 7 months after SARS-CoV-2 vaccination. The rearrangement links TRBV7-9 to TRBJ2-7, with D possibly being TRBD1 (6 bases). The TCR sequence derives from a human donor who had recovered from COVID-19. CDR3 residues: CASSLGSGDSYEQYF. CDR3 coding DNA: TGTGCCAGCAGCTTAGGGTCAGGGGACTCCTACGAGCAGTACTTC.